These 16 T cell receptor beta chains share one sample of origin, sequenced in a study of blood T cell repertoires in COVID-19 (dated by TCRdb to 2018 to 2020). Library preparation employed the immunoSEQ multiplex PCR assay. Drawn from immuneACCESS, this table holds only the in-frame rearrangements with V and J called that TCRdb kept. Clones are partly lost; checked studies trace under half to an unresolved V gene and leave the rest unexplained. In all, the sample holds hundreds of thousands of clones, and 70% to 80% of those were seen once. The ten biggest clones cover about 3.5% of the sample. Material: peripheral blood. These receptor sequences come from a woman aged 80 or older with acute or convalescent COVID-19.

This chain connects TRBV15 to TRBJ2-3; 7 nucleotides match TRBD1. The CDR3 is made up of 15 amino acids. The J segment lost 2 bases and the V segment lost 3 bases, leaving 5 bases of the junction unmatched. Germline lookup yields CDR1 LNHNV and CDR2 YYDKDF (reference sequence). CDR3 protein: CATSSRDRNTDTQYF. The CDR3 DNA follows: TGTGCCACCAGCAGCCGGGACAGAAACACAGATACGCAGTATTTT.

The rearrangement uses TRBV6-5 and TRBJ2-7; 9 nucleotides line up with TRBD1. With 6 bases clipped from V and 3 bases from J, the junction kept 6 bases outside the gene matches. The CDR3 runs to 14 residues. Germline V gives CDR1 MNHEY, CDR2 SVGAGI. The CDR3 loop is CASRVTGGVYEQYF. The CDR3 DNA is TGTGCCAGCAGAGTTACAGGGGGCGTCTACGAGCAGTACTTC.

This sequence joins TRBV5-4 and TRBJ2-3; D gene unclear. The CDR3 loop spans 15 amino acids. The germline V gene encodes CDR1 SGHNT and CDR2 YYREEE (reference sequence). Trimming cost V 2 bases and J 6 bases, with 16 bases left between them. CDR3 nucleotide sequence: TGTGCCAGCAGCTTAAGAGCGACCCTCGGGGATACGCAGTATTTT. It yields the protein CASSLRATLGDTQYF.

The J gene is TRBJ2-5, the V gene TRBV5-6, with 8 bases fitting TRBD1. CDR1 and CDR2 from the germline V gene are SGHDT and YYEEEE. CDR3 length: 14 residues. With V trimmed by 4 bases and J by 3 bases, 5 bases remained unmatched. The CDR3 loop reads CASSVDRGKETQYF. DNA of the CDR3: TGTGCCAGCAGCGTAGACAGGGGAAAAGAGACCCAGTACTTC.

The chain recombines TRBV19 with TRBJ1-2; D is uncertain. The CDR3 has 15 residues. Germline V gene lookup returns CDR1 LNHDA and CDR2 SQIVND (reference sequence). The V end lost 9 bases, the J end lost 8 bases, and 25 bases lay between the germline ends. The CDR3 bases are TGTGCCAGCGGGGTGGGAGCCGGAGGTTCTCGGGGCTACACCTTC. This sequence encodes CASGVGAGGSRGYTF.

The gene calls are TRBV10-1 and TRBJ2-1; the D gene is possibly TRBD1 (5 bases). CDR3 length: 13 amino acids. Trimming pared 4 bases from V and 8 bases from J, leaving 12 bases between. Germline V lookup: CDR1 WNHNN, CDR2 SYGVQD (reference sequence). CDR3 protein: CASSGRGMDEQFF. The CDR3 nucleotides are TGCGCCAGCAGTGGAAGGGGTATGGATGAGCAGTTCTTC.

The chain uses TRBV6-5 and TRBJ2-7, with TRBD1 as a possible D gene (5 bases). The CDR3 totals 14 residues. V lost 7 bases and J lost 2, with 15 bases in between. Germline V gives CDR1 MNHEY, CDR2 SVGAGI. The CDR3 region has the DNA TGTGCCAGCAATCGGCAGGGTAAAGCCTACGAGCAGTACTTC. It encodes CASNRQGKAYEQYF.

The chain joins TRBV10-3 to TRBJ1-4, with D possibly TRBD1 on 5 matching bases. The CDR3 length is 12 residues. Trimming shortened V by 3 bases and J by 8 bases, and 7 bases separated the two germline ends. The germline gives CDR1 ENHRY, CDR2 SYGVKD. CDR3 protein: CAISEGAEKLFF. The CDR3 coding sequence is TGTGCCATCAGTGAAGGGGCCGAAAAACTGTTTTTT.

Remarks on this clone: A read error may explain this, as a much larger clone is one base away. Other nucleotide sequences in the sample specify the same CDR3. J is TRBJ2-2 and V is TRBV7-2; D possibly corresponds to TRBD2 (6 bases). Germline assignment: CDR1 SGHTA and CDR2 FQGNSA. This CDR3 spans 14 amino acids. The CDR3 is CASSLVRGTGELFF. CDR3 DNA: TGTGCCAGCAGCTTAGTGCGGGGCACCGGGGAACTGTTTTTT.

In this sample, this clone turned up a few times. V is TRBV19 and J is TRBJ1-2, with TRBD1 as a possible D gene (6 bases). The CDR3 sequence is 15 residues long. Germline assignment: CDR1 LNHDA and CDR2 SQIVND (reference sequence). The V end lost 1 base, the J end lost 2 bases, and 11 bases lay between the germline ends. The CDR3 sequence: CASSIGGHNNYGYTF. The DNA for the CDR3 is TGTGCCAGTAGTATAGGGGGACACAACAACTATGGCTACACCTTC.

The CDR3 DNA follows: TGTGCCAGCAGCTTGGAAACAGGGCCTTGGGGTGAAAAACTGTTTTTT. Protein product: CASSLETGPWGEKLFF. V gene TRBV5-5 combines with J gene TRBJ1-4, with a tentative D call TRBD1 (6 bases). The CDR3 spans 16 residues. V was shortened by 0 bases and J by 7 bases, with 16 bases between the two germline ends. CDR1 SGHKS and CDR2 YYEKEE come from the germline V gene (reference sequence).

The chain has TRBV6-6 and TRBJ1-1; maybe TRBD1 (6 bases). The CDR3 consists of 14 residues. Trimming removed 3 bases at V and 1 base at J, with 9 bases between. Germline V lookup: CDR1 MNHNY, CDR2 SVGAGI (reference sequence). CDR3 sequence reads: CASSYQGRNTEAFF. CDR3 in DNA: TGTGCCAGCAGTTATCAGGGGAGGAACACTGAAGCTTTCTTT.

The table lists this clone with many counts. This chain connects TRBV10-3 to TRBJ2-5; possible D gene TRBD2, 5 bases. The CDR3 sequence is 11 residues long. V was pared by 11 bases and J by 4 bases, with 11 bases between. Germline V lookup: CDR1 ENHRY, CDR2 SYGVKD. For the CDR3, the DNA is TGTGCCGTCGGAGGTGGAGAGACCCAGTACTTC. Its protein is CAVGGGETQYF.

This clone has only a few counts. This chain links TRBV2 with TRBJ2-7; the match to TRBD2 covers 8 bases. J was trimmed by 3 bases and V by 2 bases; bases with no gene match: 3. The length of the CDR3 is 14 residues. From germline, CDR1 is SNHLY and CDR2 FYNNEI. The CDR3 protein is CASSELGTSYEQYF. CDR3 nucleotide sequence: TGTGCCAGCAGTGAATTAGGGACTAGCTACGAGCAGTACTTC. Using reference TRBV2 and TRBJ2-7 for the parts outside the CDR3, the full variable domain is EPEVTQTPSHQVTQMGQEVILRCVPISNHLYFYWYRQILGQKVEFLVSFYNNEISEKSEIFDDQFSVERPDGSNFTLKIRSTKLEDSAMYFCASSELGTSYEQYFGPGTRLTVT.

CDR3 protein: CSVERGTGGGQETQYF. The DNA for the CDR3 is TGCAGCGTTGAGAGGGGGACAGGGGGTGGCCAAGAGACCCAGTACTTC. J is TRBJ2-5 and V is TRBV29-1; 11 bases are a match to TRBD1. CDR3 size: 16 residues. The germline V gene has CDR1 SQVTM and CDR2 ANQGSEA. V lost 3 bases and J lost 1; bases outside the gene matches: 7.

V usage is TRBV5-1 and J usage is TRBJ1-2; TRBD1 agrees at 10 bases. V gave up 2 bases and J gave up 4 bases; unmatched junction bases: 5. CDR1 is SGHRS, CDR2 YFSETQ, per germline. The CDR3 is 15 residues long. The CDR3 sequence: CASSLGTGDIYGYTF. CDR3 in DNA: TGCGCCAGCAGCTTAGGGACAGGGGACATCTATGGCTACACCTTC.